These T cell receptor beta chains were read from a single sample in a study of blood T cells in healthy people across ages. TCRdb reanalysed the 5' RACE reads using MiXCR and keeps one entry per CDR3 protein. The sample includes about 1,000,000 distinct CDR3 sequences, 40% to 55% of them seen just once. Source material: blood. The origin of the receptors is a woman aged 55-70 years in good health. The CDR3 runs from the conserved cysteine through the conserved F or W. D genes are given only for firm matches. The size of a clone is reported for some rows only, either as once, few or many, or as a class for expanded clones.

>TRBV28|TRBJ2-7|few|-
TGTGCCAGCAGTTTTTACGGTAGCTCCTACGAGCAGTACTTC
CASSFYGSSYEQYF
>TRBV7-6|TRBJ2-4|-|-
TGTGCCAGCAGCTTAGGGGGGCACGGTGAGGACATTCAGTACTTC
CASSLGGHGEDIQYF
>TRBV20-1|TRBJ2-7|-|-
TGCAGTGCTCCCCGACGGGGGTCAGGGAGCTCCTACGAGCAGTACTTC
CSAPRRGSGSSYEQYF
>TRBV18|TRBJ2-7|-|-
TGTGCCAGCTCAACCCGACAGTCCTACGAGCAGTACTTC
CASSTRQSYEQYF
>TRBV7-7|TRBJ2-5|-|-
TGTGCCAGCAGCTTAGATACCAGCGGTAGTAAAGGAGAGACCCAGTACTTC
CASSLDTSGSKGETQYF
>TRBV6-2/TRBV6-3|TRBJ2-4|few|-
TGTGCCAGCAGTTACGGGGCCAGGGAGAGAAACATTCAGTACTTC
CASSYGARERNIQYF
>TRBV14|TRBJ2-1|-|-
TGTGCCAGCAGCCATGCCTACGAGCAGTCCTTC
CASSHAYEQSF
>TRBV7-9|TRBJ2-5|few|TRBD2
TGTGCCAGCAGCTTACTCTCACGACTAGCGGGAGACAATGAGCAGTACTTC
CASSLLSRLAGDNEQYF
>TRBV15|TRBJ2-3|-|-
TGTGCCACCAGCAGCCGTAGCACAGATACGCGGTATTTT
CATSSRSTDTRYF
>TRBV29-1|TRBJ1-2|many|TRBD1
TGCAGCGTTGAGAGGACAGGCGGCTACACCTTC
CSVERTGGYTF
>TRBV6-5|TRBJ2-5|once|-
TGTGCCAGCAGTCCAACAACGGCCGGCGGGGGCGGTGCGTACTTC
CASSPTTAGGGGAYF
>TRBV6-1|TRBJ2-7|-|TRBD2
TGTGCCAGCAGTGCCGGACTAGCGGGCATGTACGAGCAGTACTTC
CASSAGLAGMYEQYF
>TRBV11-1|TRBJ2-7|-|TRBD1
TGTGCCAGCAGCCGAGGCGGACAGGGTGCCTCCTACGAGCAGTACTTC
CASSRGGQGASYEQYF
>TRBV20-1|TRBJ1-1|-|-
TGCAGTGCTAGAGATCTTGCAGGCAGTAACACTGAAGCTTTCTTT
CSARDLAGSNTEAFF
>TRBV11-2|TRBJ2-3|-|TRBD1
TGTGCCAGCAGCTTAGGATACAGGGGGCGAACCACAGATACGCAGTATTTT
CASSLGYRGRTTDTQYF
>TRBV7-2|TRBJ2-3|-|-
TGTGCCAGCAGCCTGGGACGAGCGGCTACAGATACGCAGTATTTT
CASSLGRAATDTQYF
>TRBV7-9|TRBJ2-5|-|-
TGTGCCAGCAGCTTTCTATCTATCCAGGGACCCCAAGAGACCCAGTACTTC
CASSFLSIQGPQETQYF
>TRBV7-9|TRBJ2-1|few|TRBD2
TGTGCCAGCAGCTACCGGGAACTAGCGGGTGATGAGCAGTTCTTC
CASSYRELAGDEQFF
>TRBV7-2|TRBJ2-3|-|-
TGTGCCAGCAGCTTGCAAATCACCTTCACAGATACGCAGTATTTT
CASSLQITFTDTQYF
>TRBV7-9|TRBJ2-5|-|TRBD2
TGTGCCAGCAGCCGTAGACTAGCGGGACAAGAGACCCAGTACTTC
CASSRRLAGQETQYF
>TRBV6-5|TRBJ2-1|-|-
TGTGCCAGCAGTTACGTTTCCCTGGGGAATGAGCAGTTCTTC
CASSYVSLGNEQFF
>TRBV10-3|TRBJ1-2|-|-
TGTGCCATCAGTGATAGGGGCCGACGCTTATCTTATGGCTACACCTTC
CAISDRGRRLSYGYTF
>TRBV5-1|TRBJ2-1|few|-
TGCGCCAGCAGCTTCCGGGAACGTAGCAATGAGCAGTTCTTC
CASSFRERSNEQFF
>TRBV4-3|TRBJ2-5|-|TRBD2
TGCGCCAGCAGCCAAGATGAAGCGGGAGGAGGGGGGACCCAGTACTTC
CASSQDEAGGGGTQYF
>TRBV12-3/TRBV12-4|TRBJ2-1|-|TRBD2
TGTGCCAGCAGTTTAGTTTTAGGGACTAGCCCTTTCGAGCAGTTCTTC
CASSLVLGTSPFEQFF
>TRBV9|TRBJ2-1|few|-
TGTGCCAGCAGCGACACGTGGGATGAGCAGTTCTTC
CASSDTWDEQFF
>TRBV6-2/TRBV6-3|TRBJ1-5|-|TRBD1
TGTGCCAGCAGGACGATGACAGGGATAGGATCAACCAATCAGCCCCAGCATTTT
CASRTMTGIGSTNQPQHF
>TRBV5-6|TRBJ2-4|-|-
TGTGCCAGCAGCCCTACATTTGGGCAAAACATTCAGTACTTC
CASSPTFGQNIQYF
>TRBV6-2/TRBV6-3|TRBJ2-7|-|TRBD2
TGTGCCAGCAGAAAGCCGGGAGGGCTGTCCTACGAGCAGTACTTC
CASRKPGGLSYEQYF
>TRBV7-9|TRBJ2-1|-|TRBD2
TGTGCCAGCAGCTCAACGCCGGGACTAGCGGGAGGTGATTCCTACAATGAGCAGTTCTTC
CASSSTPGLAGGDSYNEQFF
>TRBV6-1|TRBJ2-7|few|TRBD2
TGTGCTGCGTACGGCGGGAGCTCCTACGAGCAGTACTTC
CAAYGGSSYEQYF
>TRBV7-9|TRBJ2-3|-|-
TGTGCCAGCAGCATAAAAGGGAGGAGACGGACTGACACTAGCACAGATACGCAGTATTTT
CASSIKGRRRTDTSTDTQYF
>TRBV20-1|TRBJ1-6|few|-
TGCAGTGCCGAGAGGCAACAGAATAATTCACCCCTCCACTTT
CSAERQQNNSPLHF
>TRBV29-1|TRBJ2-7|many|-
TGCAGCGTTGAAGGGGGTCACTACGAGCAGTACTTC
CSVEGGHYEQYF
>TRBV29-1|TRBJ2-1|few|TRBD2
TGCAGCGTTGAAGGACTAGCGGAGCAGTTCTTC
CSVEGLAEQFF
>TRBV28|TRBJ2-2|-|-
TGTGCCAGCAGAGCTCCCGGGGGCAGGCTGACCGGGGAGCTGTTTTTT
CASRAPGGRLTGELFF
>TRBV12-3/TRBV12-4|TRBJ2-5|few|TRBD1
TGTGCCAGCAGTTTTAGGACAGGGGCGACCCAAGAGACCCAGTACTTC
CASSFRTGATQETQYF
>TRBV29-1|TRBJ2-5|-|TRBD1
TGCAGCGCCACACAGGGGGCAGTGGAGACCCAGTACTTC
CSATQGAVETQYF
>TRBV20-1|TRBJ2-7|-|-
TGCAGTGCTAGAGCCGCTGCCGTGTTCTACAATGAGCAGTACTTC
CSARAAAVFYNEQYF
>TRBV12-3/TRBV12-4|TRBJ2-7|-|-
TGTGCCAGCAGTCCCCCTCGGGCTAGCTCCTACGAGCAGTACTTC
CASSPPRASSYEQYF
>TRBV19|TRBJ2-3|-|-
TGTGCCAGTGGGGGGACAGTGAAAAGCACAGATACGCAGTATTTT
CASGGTVKSTDTQYF
>TRBV7-9|TRBJ2-5|-|TRBD2
TGTGCCAGCAGCTCAGGGCTACGGACTAGCGGGAGGGCCCGGTTGGAGACCCAGTACTTC
CASSSGLRTSGRARLETQYF
>TRBV27|TRBJ2-1|few|-
TGTGCCAGCAGTTTACTTGGGGACTTTCCTTTCTACAATGAGCAGTTCTTC
CASSLLGDFPFYNEQFF
>TRBV9|TRBJ2-3|-|-
TGTGCCAGCAGCGTAGGGCCGGGAGGCACAGATACGCAGTATTTT
CASSVGPGGTDTQYF
>TRBV27|TRBJ2-3|-|TRBD2
TGTGCCAGCAGTCACGGCGGCGGGAGAGATACGCAGTATTTT
CASSHGGGRDTQYF
>TRBV4-2|TRBJ2-7|-|-
TGTGCCAGCAGCCAAGATTGGCAGGGGGGGGAGCAGTACTTC
CASSQDWQGGEQYF
>TRBV13|TRBJ2-1|-|TRBD2
TGTGCCAGCAGCATTCGGAGGACTGCGGGAGAAAAAGAGACCCAGTTCTTC
CASSIRRTAGEKETQFF
>TRBV2|TRBJ1-2|few|TRBD1
TGTGCCAGCAGAGCTACAGGGGCCCTGTCAGGTGGCTACACCTTC
CASRATGALSGGYTF
>TRBV20-1|TRBJ2-1|-|TRBD1
TGCAGTGCTAGAGGAGGGGGCGCCGGCTACAATGAGCAGTTCTTC
CSARGGGAGYNEQFF
>TRBV30|TRBJ2-1|-|-
TGTGCCTGCCACCTTCGGGGAAATGAGCAGTTCTTC
CACHLRGNEQFF
>TRBV6-6|TRBJ2-7|many|-
TGTGCCAGCAGTGCCGCTAGTAAGCAGTACTTC
CASSAASKQYF
>TRBV2|TRBJ2-2|-|TRBD2
TGTGCCAGCAGGAGACTAGCGGTGAACACCGGGGAGCTGTTTTTT
CASRRLAVNTGELFF
>TRBV9|TRBJ2-3|-|-
TGTGCCAGCAGCGGGGGGGTCGGGAGTGCAGATACGCAGTATTTT
CASSGGVGSADTQYF
>TRBV27|TRBJ2-7|few|-
TGTGCCAGCAGTCTCACGAGAATGGGGCGGGCCAGTCCCTCCTACGAGCAGTACTTC
CASSLTRMGRASPSYEQYF
>TRBV29-1|TRBJ1-2|-|-
TGCAGCGTTGATGACGGCCTCTATGGCTACACCTTC
CSVDDGLYGYTF
>TRBV20-1|TRBJ2-1|-|TRBD2
TGCAGTGCTCAAGGGACTAGCGGCGGTTACAATGAGCAGTTCTTC
CSAQGTSGGYNEQFF